This T cell receptor (beta chain) was retrieved from a study of blood T cell repertoires in COVID-19 (dated by TCRdb to about 2020). About the investigation overall: Collaborator samples came from the United States, Italy and Spain and covered acute and convalescent phases of COVID-19. The prospective study material was composed of cDNA or gDNA derived from T cells, B-cell-depleted T cells, or PBMCs. Deeply sampled blood TCRbeta repertoires from subjects exposed to, actively infected with, or recovered from COVID-19 were included in the dataset. The repertoires were made available in a free public database intended to serve as a resource for research on the immune response to SARS-CoV-2. The samples were drawn from two sources: the first 160 participants of the ongoing ImmuneRACE study, and 1,254 subjects contributed by 6 global collaborators. The sample metadata nearly always contained a de-identified subject ID, COVID-19 status, age in years and sex. Where HLA class I and class II types were available, the types were taken from metadata supplied by the sample provider, not from assay-based typing. Results and caveats for the whole study, not just this receptor: The amount of clinical and demographic metadata varied by source and participant and was provided uncurated.

Enrolling through a virtual design, the prospective study's participants ranged in age from roughly 18 to 100 years and lived across around 25 United States geographic areas. In the prospective study, cohorts were assigned on the basis of participant-reported clinical history obtained from a screening survey and a study questionnaire. For ImmuneRACE Cohort 3, a participant was defined as recovered based on two consecutive negative NP/OP PCR tests, clearance by a healthcare professional, or resolution of symptoms. In the prospective study, mobile phlebotomists collected whole blood, serum and a nasopharyngeal or oropharyngeal swab from each participant. Over a roughly two-month period, participants in the prospective study had the option of providing additional blood draws and questionnaires. Prospective study blood samples were shipped either frozen or at room temperature before DNA extraction.

Its CDR3 holds 19 amino acids, cysteine through phenylalanine. Just CDR3 DNA is preserved here, 57 bases in frame from base 1. Trimming removed 3 bases from V and 6 bases from J; the gene matches leave 15 bases unexplained. Remarks on this clone: This receptor's antigen is unknown. Nothing much larger sits one base from this clone, and base qualities are not available.

The immunoSEQ Assay, a bias-controlled multiplex PCR, was used to amplify TCRbeta CDR3 regions from genomic DNA. In the original analysis: Within the assay, amplification of reference gene primers was used to estimate how many nucleated cells each sample contained. To quantify the absolute abundance of each unique TCRbeta CDR3 rearrangement, sequence reads were collapsed and filtered. For each sample, productive Simpson clonality was calculated as the square root of Simpson's diversity index across productive rearrangements. TCRdb carries this immuneACCESS record with in-frame sequences only. Its versions omit some clonotypes, under half of them owing to an unresolved V gene in the studies checked, with the rest unexplained. V and J calls plus clone size are reproduced from that table; the DNA served to infer D and trimming. Within this sample are 95,000 to 150,000 clones, with about 83% of them counted one time only. The ten most abundant clones make up under 4% of the sample.

The V and J segments used are TRBV23-1 and TRBJ2-1; 12 middle bases align to TRBD2. TRBV23-1 is labeled an ORF, and its function is uncertain. This clonotype was sampled from a woman in her 30s who had recovered from COVID-19. The sequenced sample was PBMCs or T cells enriched from blood (not recorded which). The DNA sequence is given as TGCGCCAGCAGTCATCCCGGACAGGGCGGACTAGCGGGGCGCAATGAGCAGTTCTTC. It translates to CASSHPGQGGLAGRNEQFF.